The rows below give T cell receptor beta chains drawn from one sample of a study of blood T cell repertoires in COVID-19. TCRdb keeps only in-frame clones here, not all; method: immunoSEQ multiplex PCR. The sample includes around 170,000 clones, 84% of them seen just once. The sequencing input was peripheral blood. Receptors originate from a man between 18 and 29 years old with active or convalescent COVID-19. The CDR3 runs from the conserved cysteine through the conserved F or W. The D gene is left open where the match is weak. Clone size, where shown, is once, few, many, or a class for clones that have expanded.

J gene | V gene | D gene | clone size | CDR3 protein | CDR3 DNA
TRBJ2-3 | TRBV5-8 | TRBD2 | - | CASSFSGGRFTDTQYF | TGTGCCAGCAGCTTTTCGGGGGGGCGTTTCACAGATACGCAGTATTTT
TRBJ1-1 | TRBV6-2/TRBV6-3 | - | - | CASTPGMMNTEAFF | TGTGCCAGCACCCCCGGGATGATGAACACTGAAGCTTTCTTT
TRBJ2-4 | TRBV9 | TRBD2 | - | CASSAILFTSGRDIQYF | TGTGCCAGCAGCGCGATCCTCTTTACTAGCGGGAGGGACATTCAGTACTTC
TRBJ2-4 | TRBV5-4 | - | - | CASSFGGKKNIQYF | TGTGCCAGCAGCTTTGGGGGGAAGAAAAACATTCAGTACTTC
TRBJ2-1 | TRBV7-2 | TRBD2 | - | CASSLNYGGAYNEQFF | TGTGCCAGCAGCTTAAACTACGGGGGGGCCTACAATGAGCAGTTCTTC
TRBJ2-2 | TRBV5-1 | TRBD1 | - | CASSYDRAGTGELFF | TGCGCCAGCAGCTATGACAGGGCGGGCACCGGGGAGCTGTTTTTT
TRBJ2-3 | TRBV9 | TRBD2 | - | CASSVLTSGRTDTQYF | TGTGCCAGCAGCGTACTGACTAGCGGGAGAACAGATACGCAGTATTTT
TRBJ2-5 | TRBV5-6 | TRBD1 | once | CASSVPRTGYQETQYF | TGTGCCAGCAGCGTACCCCGGACAGGTTACCAAGAGACCCAGTACTTC
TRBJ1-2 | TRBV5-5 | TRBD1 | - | CASSLAAGGAWGYTF | TGTGCCAGCAGCTTGGCCGCAGGGGGCGCGTGGGGCTACACCTTC
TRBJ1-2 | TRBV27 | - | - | CASSLAGMGGYTF | TGTGCCAGCAGTTTAGCGGGGATGGGAGGCTACACCTTC
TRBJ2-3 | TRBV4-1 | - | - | CASSQFPDRSSTDTQYF | TGCGCCAGCAGCCAATTCCCGGACAGATCGAGCACAGATACGCAGTATTTT
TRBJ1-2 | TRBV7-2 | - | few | CASSFPGSTSGYTF | TGTGCCAGCAGCTTTCCAGGGTCCACCTCTGGCTACACCTTC
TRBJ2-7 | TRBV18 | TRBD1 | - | CASSPQPPGTGGNEQYF | TGTGCCAGCTCACCGCAACCACCCGGGACAGGGGGTAACGAGCAGTACTTC
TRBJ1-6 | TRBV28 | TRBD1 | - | CASSSPGGVNSPLHF | TGTGCCAGCAGTTCTCCAGGGGGCGTAAATTCACCCCTCCACTTT
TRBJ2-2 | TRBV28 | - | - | CASKSGPGVTGELFF | TGTGCCAGCAAATCGGGGCCGGGGGTCACCGGGGAGCTGTTTTTT
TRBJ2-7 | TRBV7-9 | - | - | CASSFSMGGRGQYF | TGTGCCAGCAGCTTTAGTATGGGGGGACGAGGGCAGTACTTC
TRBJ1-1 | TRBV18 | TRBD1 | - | CASSWTGPPTEAFF | TGTGCCAGCTCATGGACAGGGCCCCCCACTGAAGCTTTCTTT
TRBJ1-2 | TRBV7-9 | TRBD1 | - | CASSLDEGQGAGYGYTF | TGTGCCAGCAGCTTAGATGAAGGACAGGGGGCGGGCTATGGCTACACCTTC
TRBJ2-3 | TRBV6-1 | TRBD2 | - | CASSEAGGGVSDTQYF | TGTGCCAGCAGTGAAGCGGGCGGGGGGGTCTCGGATACGCAGTATTTT
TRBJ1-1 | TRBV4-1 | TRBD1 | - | CASSQDVGQGNTEAFF | TGCGCCAGCAGCCAAGATGTTGGACAGGGGAACACTGAAGCTTTCTTT
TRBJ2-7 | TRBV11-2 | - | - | CASSLGLDKAYEQYF | TGTGCCAGCAGCTTAGGGTTGGACAAAGCCTACGAGCAGTACTTC
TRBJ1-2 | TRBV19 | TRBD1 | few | CASSSQGTPNYGYTF | TGTGCCAGTAGTTCACAGGGGACCCCTAACTATGGCTACACCTTC
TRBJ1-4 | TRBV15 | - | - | CATSSGQGLKKKLFF | TGTGCCACCAGCAGCGGGCAGGGACTAAAGAAAAAACTGTTTTTT
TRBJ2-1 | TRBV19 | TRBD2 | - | CASSTLAGPFYNEQFF | TGTGCCAGTAGTACCCTAGCGGGGCCCTTCTACAATGAGCAGTTCTTC
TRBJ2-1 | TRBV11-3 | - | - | CASSKDSPSYNEQFF | TGTGCCAGCAGCAAGGACAGCCCCTCCTACAATGAGCAGTTCTTC
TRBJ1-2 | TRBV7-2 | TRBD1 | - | CASSFRQGARTNGYTF | TGTGCCAGCAGCTTTCGACAGGGGGCGCGCACAAATGGCTACACCTTC
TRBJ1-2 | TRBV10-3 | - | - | CAISERQGGSGYTF | TGTGCCATCAGTGAACGTCAGGGTGGTTCGGGCTACACCTTC
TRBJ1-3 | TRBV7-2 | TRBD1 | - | CASSQGQGLLGNTIYF | TGTGCCAGCAGCCAGGGACAGGGCCTCCTAGGGAACACCATATATTTT
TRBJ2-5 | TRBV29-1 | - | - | CSVEGGVSGNQETQYF | TGCAGCGTTGAAGGGGGGGTTAGCGGTAATCAAGAGACCCAGTACTTC
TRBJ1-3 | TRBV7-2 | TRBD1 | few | CASSLAGQGAGNTIYF | TGTGCCAGCAGCTTAGCCGGACAGGGGGCTGGAAACACCATATATTTT
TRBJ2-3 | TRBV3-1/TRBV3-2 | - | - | CASSQASSTDTQYF | TGTGCCAGCAGCCAAGCTAGCAGCACAGATACGCAGTATTTT
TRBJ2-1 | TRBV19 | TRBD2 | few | CASSIWTRAYNEQFF | TGTGCCAGTAGTATTTGGACTAGGGCCTACAATGAGCAGTTCTTC
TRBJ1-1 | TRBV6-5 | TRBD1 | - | CASSLQGRAFF | TGTGCCAGCAGTTTACAGGGGAGAGCTTTCTTT
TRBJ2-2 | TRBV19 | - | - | CASSDSANTGELFF | TGTGCCAGTAGTGACAGCGCGAACACCGGGGAGCTGTTTTTT
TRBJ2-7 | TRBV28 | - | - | CASSSQRHTPAYEQYF | TGTGCCAGCAGTTCTCAGAGACACACCCCGGCCTACGAGCAGTACTTC
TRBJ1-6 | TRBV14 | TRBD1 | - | CASSQDGRGRNSPLHF | TGTGCCAGCAGCCAAGATGGCAGGGGGCGGAATTCACCCCTCCACTTT
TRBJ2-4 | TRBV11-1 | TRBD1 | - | CASSLGQGDIQYF | TGTGCCAGCAGCTTAGGACAGGGGGACATTCAGTACTTC
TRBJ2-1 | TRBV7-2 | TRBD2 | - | CASSLPLGLAGEGEQFF | TGTGCCAGCAGCTTACCGCTGGGACTAGCGGGAGAGGGTGAGCAGTTCTTC
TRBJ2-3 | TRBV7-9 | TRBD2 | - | CASSPRGGRVTDTQYF | TGTGCCAGCAGCCCCCGGGGGGGAAGGGTCACAGATACGCAGTATTTT
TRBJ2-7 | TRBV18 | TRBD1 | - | CASSPPDRPGPLYEQYF | TGTGCCAGCTCACCACCGGACAGGCCCGGCCCCCTCTACGAGCAGTACTTC
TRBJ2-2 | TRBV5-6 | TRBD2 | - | CASSLALASGTGELFF | TGTGCCAGCAGCTTGGCTTTGGCTAGCGGCACCGGGGAGCTGTTTTTT
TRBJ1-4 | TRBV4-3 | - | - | CASSQYFGGSTNEKLFF | TGCGCCAGCAGCCAATATTTCGGGGGATCAACTAATGAAAAACTGTTTTTT
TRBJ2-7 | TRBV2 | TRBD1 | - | CATSGDSYEQYF | TGTGCCACATCAGGGGACAGTTACGAGCAGTACTTC
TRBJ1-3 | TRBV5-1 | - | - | CASSIRGGTGNTIYF | TGCGCCAGCAGCATCCGTGGAGGAACGGGAAACACCATATATTTT
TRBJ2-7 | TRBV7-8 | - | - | CASSTPAFKQGTYEQYF | TGTGCCAGCAGCACTCCTGCCTTTAAACAGGGCACCTACGAGCAGTACTTC